This T cell receptor (beta chain) was recovered during a study of graft-versus-host responses after intestinal transplantation. Study-level background: The study gave all recipients anti-thymocyte globulin induction, then tacrolimus and steroids for 2 to 3 years.

In regard to this clone: The antigen remains undetermined.

Profiling relied on immunoSEQ multiplex PCR, and the TCRdb table lists in-frame clones only, not all of them. This table has over 75,000 clones, roughly 89% appearing once. This CDR3 comprises 15 residues. Germline CDR1 is MNHNS and CDR2 is SASEGT. Losses at the gene ends were 3 bases for V and 2 bases for J; bases not matched to a gene: 1. The source is a human donor who received an intestinal transplant. The sample was unstimulated CD4+ T cells sorted from spleen or lymph node cells, taken before intestinal transplant. This chain joins TRBV6-1 and TRBJ2-3; 11 bases line up with TRBD2. The DNA of the CDR3 is TGTGCCAGCAGTGATAGCGGGAGGGCCACAGATACGCAGTATTTT. Amino acid sequence: CASSDSGRATDTQYF.